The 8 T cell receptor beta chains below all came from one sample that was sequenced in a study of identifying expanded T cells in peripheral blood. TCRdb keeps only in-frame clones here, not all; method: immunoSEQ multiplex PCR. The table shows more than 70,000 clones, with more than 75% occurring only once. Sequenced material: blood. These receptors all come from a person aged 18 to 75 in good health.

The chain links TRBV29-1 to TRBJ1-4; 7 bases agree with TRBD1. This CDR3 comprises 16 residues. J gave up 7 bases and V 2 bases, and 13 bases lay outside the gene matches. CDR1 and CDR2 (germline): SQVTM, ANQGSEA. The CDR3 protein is CSVELREGAKGEKLFF. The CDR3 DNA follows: TGCAGCGTTGAATTGAGGGAGGGGGCTAAGGGTGAAAAACTGTTTTTT.

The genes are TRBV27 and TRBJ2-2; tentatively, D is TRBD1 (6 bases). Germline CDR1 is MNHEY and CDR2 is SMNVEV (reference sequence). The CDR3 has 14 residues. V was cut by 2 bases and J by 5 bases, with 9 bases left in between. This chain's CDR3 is CASSLPDRTGELFF. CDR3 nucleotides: TGTGCCAGCAGTTTACCGGACAGAACCGGGGAGCTGTTTTTT.

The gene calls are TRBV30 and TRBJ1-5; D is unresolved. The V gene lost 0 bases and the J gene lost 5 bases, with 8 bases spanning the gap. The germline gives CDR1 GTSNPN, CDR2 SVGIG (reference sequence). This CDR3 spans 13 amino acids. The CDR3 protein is CAWSVTDYQPQHF. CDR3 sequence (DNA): TGTGCCTGGAGTGTAACAGATTATCAGCCCCAGCATTTT.

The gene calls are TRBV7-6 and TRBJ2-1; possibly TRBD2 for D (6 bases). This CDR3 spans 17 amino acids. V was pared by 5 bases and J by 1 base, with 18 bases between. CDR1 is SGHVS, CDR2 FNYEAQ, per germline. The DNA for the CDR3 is TGTGCCAGCAGCCCCTATAGCGGAGAACTTTCCTACAATGAGCAGTTCTTC. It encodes CASSPYSGELSYNEQFF.

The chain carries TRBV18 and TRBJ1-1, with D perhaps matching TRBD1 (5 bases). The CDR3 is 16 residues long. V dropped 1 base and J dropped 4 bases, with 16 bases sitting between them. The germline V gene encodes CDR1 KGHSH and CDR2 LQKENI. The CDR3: CASSPRGGIWGTEAFF. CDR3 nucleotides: TGTGCCAGCTCACCACGGGGGGGGATCTGGGGCACTGAAGCTTTCTTT.

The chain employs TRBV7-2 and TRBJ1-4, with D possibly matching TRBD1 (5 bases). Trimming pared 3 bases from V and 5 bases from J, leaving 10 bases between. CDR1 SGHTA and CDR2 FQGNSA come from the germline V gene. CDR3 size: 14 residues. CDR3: CASSLAGPNEKLFF. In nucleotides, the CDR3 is TGTGCCAGCAGCTTGGCAGGGCCGAATGAAAAACTGTTTTTT.

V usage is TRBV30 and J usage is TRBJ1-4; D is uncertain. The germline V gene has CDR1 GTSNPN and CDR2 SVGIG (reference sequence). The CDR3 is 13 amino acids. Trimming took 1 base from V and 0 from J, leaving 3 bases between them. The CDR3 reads CAWSGATNEKLFF. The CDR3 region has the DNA TGTGCCTGGAGTGGGGCAACTAATGAAAAACTGTTTTTT.

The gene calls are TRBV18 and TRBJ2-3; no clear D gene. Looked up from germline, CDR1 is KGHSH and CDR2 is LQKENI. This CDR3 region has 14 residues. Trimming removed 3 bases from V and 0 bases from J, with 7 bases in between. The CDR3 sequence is CASSPSLSTDTQYF. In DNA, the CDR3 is TGTGCCAGCTCACCTTCGCTGAGCACAGATACGCAGTATTTT.